Following are 10 T cell receptor beta chains from one sample sequenced in a study of blood T cell repertoires in COVID-19 (dated by TCRdb to 2019 to 2021). The library was built by means of the immunoSEQ multiplex PCR assay. The immuneACCESS repertoire file appears here via TCRdb, limited to in-frame rearrangements. These files lack a portion of the clones; in checked studies, under half of the deficit traces to unresolved V genes, and the cause of the others is not known. The sample data list under 400,000 clones, and around 89% of these were observed just once. The top ten constitute 1.5% to 2% of the sample. Sequenced input: peripheral blood. The receptors shown here come from a woman in her twenties or thirties with COVID-19, enrolled during active disease.

This chain links TRBV5-1 with TRBJ1-1; no reliable D call. Germline V CDR1 and CDR2: SGHRS, YFSETQ. V was pared by 3 bases and J by 3 bases, with 6 bases between. This CDR3 has 12 residues. The CDR3 loop reads CASSSGDTEAFF. The CDR3 nucleotides are TGCGCCAGCAGCTCTGGAGACACTGAAGCTTTCTTT. The full variable domain, its missing parts supplied by reference TRBV5-1 and TRBJ1-1, is KAGVTQTPRYLIKTRGQQVTLSCSPISGHRSVSWYQQTPGQGLQFLFEYFSETQRNKGNFPGRFSGRQFSNSRSEMNVSTLELGDSALYLCASSSGDTEAFFGQGTRLTVV.

V and J are TRBV5-4 and TRBJ1-1; D is possibly TRBD1 (6 bases). Germline lookup yields CDR1 SGHNT and CDR2 YYREEE (reference sequence). Trimming pared 0 bases from V and 6 bases from J, leaving 21 bases between. The CDR3 spans 17 residues. CDR3 sequence reads: CASSLDLVGAETAEAFF. In DNA, the CDR3 is TGTGCCAGCAGCTTGGATCTCGTGGGGGCCGAAACAGCTGAAGCTTTCTTT. The variable domain in full, with the rest retrieved from reference TRBV5-4 and TRBJ1-1, is ETGVTQSPTHLIKTRGQQVTLRCSSQSGHNTVSWYQQALGQGPQFIFQYYREEENGRGNFPPRFSGLQFPNYSSELNVNALELDDSALYLCASSLDLVGAETAEAFFGQGTRLTVV.

The chain joins TRBV4-1 to TRBJ1-3; D call uncertain. CDR1 is MGHRA and CDR2 is YSYEKL in the germline V gene. Trimming stripped 4 bases from V and 0 bases from J, with 16 bases between. The CDR3 totals 17 residues. The CDR3 coding sequence is TGCGCCAGCAGCCCTCCCGGTGGGGAGCCCTCTGGAAACACCATATATTTT. It specifies CASSPPGGEPSGNTIYF.

The chain couples TRBV19 to TRBJ1-5; a possible D gene is TRBD1 (6 bases). The V gene lost 4 bases and the J gene lost 0 bases, with 10 bases spanning the gap. The CDR3 spans 15 residues. Germline CDR1 and CDR2: LNHDA and SQIVND (reference sequence). The CDR3 bases are TGTGCCAGTAGTACCACAGGGAATAGCAATCAGCCCCAGCATTTT. It codes for CASSTTGNSNQPQHF.

V and J are TRBV11-2 and TRBJ1-4; perhaps TRBD1 as D (6 bases). Germline-derived CDR1 and CDR2 are SGHAT and FQNNGV. V lost 1 base, J lost 3 bases, and 15 bases lay in between. The CDR3 is 17 amino acids. The chain's CDR3 is CASSLGSIRGSNEKLFF. CDR3 DNA: TGTGCCAGCAGCTTAGGATCCATCAGGGGATCTAATGAAAAACTGTTTTTT. Combining the CDR3 with reference TRBV11-2 and TRBJ1-4 gives the whole variable domain EAGVAQSPRYKIIEKRQSVAFWCNPISGHATLYWYQQILGQGPKLLIQFQNNGVVDDSQLPKDRFSAERLKGVDSTLKIQPAKLEDSAVYLCASSLGSIRGSNEKLFFGSGTQLSVL.

This chain links TRBV28 with TRBJ1-6, with D unresolved. The germline V and J ends were trimmed by 3 bases and 1 base, with 7 bases remaining between them. Per germline, CDR1 MDHEN and CDR2 SYDVKM. The CDR3 contains 15 residues. In DNA form, the CDR3 reads TGTGCCAGCAGTTTCAAGCGGTCCTATAATTCACCCCTCCACTTT. This translates into CASSFKRSYNSPLHF.

V gene TRBV21-1 combines with J gene TRBJ1-3. TRBV21-1 is flagged as a pseudogene. The CDR3 runs 16 residues. The CDR3: CASSKMGRRLVNTIYF. As DNA, the CDR3 is TGTGCCAGCAGCAAAATGGGCAGGAGGTTGGTGAACACCATATATTTT.

The chain combines TRBV7-9 with TRBJ2-7, with 8 bases aligning to TRBD1. Trimming removed 3 bases from V and 0 bases from J; junction bases left unmatched: 16. This CDR3 has 19 amino acids. The germline V gene has CDR1 SEHNR and CDR2 FQNEAQ (reference sequence). The DNA for the CDR3 is TGTGCCAGCAGCTTTAATCCCGGGAACAGGGGGATTATCTCCTACGAGCAGTACTTC. Its translation is CASSFNPGNRGIISYEQYF.

V and J are TRBV28 and TRBJ1-6, with 8 nucleotides matching TRBD1. This CDR3 contains 14 residues. Germline values: CDR1 MDHEN, CDR2 SYDVKM. V lost 0 bases to trimming and J lost 9 bases; unmatched junction nucleotides: 1. The CDR3 coding sequence is TGTGCCAGCAGTTTATGGGACAGGGCTTCACCCCTCCACTTT. This encodes CASSLWDRASPLHF.

The DNA for the CDR3 is TGTGCCAGCAGCGAGGGACACCAGAATTCACCCCTCCACTTT. Residues: CASSEGHQNSPLHF. V gene TRBV5-8 combines with J gene TRBJ1-6, with a possible D match to TRBD1 (6 bases). The length of the CDR3 is 14 residues. Trimming took off 4 bases at V and 7 bases at J, with 12 bases between the two ends. CDR1 is SGHTS, CDR2 YDEGEE, per germline.